Listed here are 12 T cell receptor beta chains from one sample, sequenced in a study of ipilimumab plus nivolumab after autologous stem cell transplantation. Sequencing was performed with immunoSEQ multiplex PCR; in TCRdb, only in-frame clones are kept and a portion is missing. The data contain around 45,000 clones, nearly 90% of them seen just once; the ten biggest clones take up approximately 0.83%. The sample was PBMCs, taken in a trial of ipilimumab plus nivolumab as post-transplant consolidation. The origin of the receptors is a male donor with multiple myeloma.

This chain joins TRBV2 and TRBJ2-2; TRBD2 might be the D (5 bases). The CDR3 extends over 11 amino acids. Trimming left V 10 bases short and J 7 bases short, with 10 bases between. Germline values: CDR1 SNHLY, CDR2 FYNNEI. CDR3 in DNA: TGTGCCACTACCCGGGGCGGGGAGCTGTTTTTT. It codes for CATTRGGELFF.

This rearrangement joins TRBV5-6 to TRBJ1-5; TRBD1 might be the D (6 bases). Germline loops: CDR1 SGHDT, CDR2 YYEEEE. Trimming removed 4 bases at V and 6 bases at J, with 14 bases between. This CDR3 spans 14 amino acids. The CDR3 reads CASSAGGGRQPQHF. CDR3 nucleotides: TGTGCCAGCAGCGCTGGGGGCGGGCGTCAGCCCCAGCATTTT.

In the case of this clone: Within the sample, other DNA sequences also encode this same CDR3. The gene calls are TRBV5-1 and TRBJ2-5; D is unresolved. V was pared by 3 bases and J by 4 bases, with 7 bases between. The germline V gene has CDR1 SGHRS and CDR2 YFSETQ. CDR3 length equals 12 residues. The CDR3 region is CASSSLGETQYF. CDR3 in DNA: TGCGCCAGCAGCTCACTGGGAGAGACCCAGTACTTC.

The chain recombines TRBV15 with TRBJ2-1; D is unclear. The germline V and J ends were trimmed by 0 bases and 8 bases, with 5 bases remaining between them. Germline CDR1 and CDR2: LNHNV and YYDKDF (reference sequence). The CDR3 loop spans 12 amino acids. The CDR3 loop is CATSRDRDEQFF. Here the CDR3 DNA reads TGTGCCACCAGCAGAGATAGGGATGAGCAGTTCTTC. Combining the CDR3 with reference TRBV15 and TRBJ2-1 gives the whole variable domain DAMVIQNPRYQVTQFGKPVTLSCSQTLNHNVMYWYQQKSSQAPKLLFHYYDKDFNNEADTPDNFQSRRPNTSFCFLDIRSPGLGDTAMYLCATSRDRDEQFFGPGTRLTVL.

The chain links TRBV7-2 to TRBJ1-1; no definite D call. Per germline, CDR1 SGHTA and CDR2 FQGNSA. V shed 1 base and J shed 8 bases, with 8 bases lying between them. The CDR3 is 12 residues long. This CDR3 is CASSLGTLEAFF. DNA for the CDR3: TGTGCCAGCAGCTTAGGGACCCTAGAAGCTTTCTTT.

The V gene is TRBV19, the J gene TRBJ2-2; TRBD2 matches 9 bases. From germline, CDR1 is LNHDA and CDR2 SQIVND (reference sequence). V was pared by 1 base and J by 5 bases, with 8 bases of the junction left unmatched. The CDR3 consists of 17 residues. In nucleotides, the CDR3 is TGTGCCAGTAGTATAGTGGTTAGCGGGAGTCGGACCGGGGAGCTGTTTTTT. Translating gives CASSIVVSGSRTGELFF.

The rearrangement joins TRBV5-4 to TRBJ1-1; tentatively, D is TRBD1 (6 bases). V was shortened by 5 bases and J by 0 bases, with 8 bases between the two germline ends. The germline V gene has CDR1 SGHNT and CDR2 YYREEE (reference sequence). The CDR3 is made up of 13 amino acids. In DNA form, the CDR3 reads TGTGCCAGCAGGGAGGGGGTGAACACTGAAGCTTTCTTT. Residues: CASREGVNTEAFF.

The chain joins TRBV25-1 to TRBJ2-7; tentatively, D is TRBD1 (6 bases). Trimming left V 3 bases short and J 3 bases short, with 15 bases between. This CDR3 spans 15 amino acids. CDR1 MGHDK and CDR2 SYGVNS come from the germline V gene. CDR3 coding DNA: TGTGCCAGCAGTGACGAGAGTGACAGGATCTACGAGCAGTACTTC. This encodes CASSDESDRIYEQYF.

Points on this clone: Other DNA sequences within the sample encode an identical CDR3. J is TRBJ2-1 and V is TRBV18; D uncertain. This CDR3 is 13 amino acids long. Germline loops: CDR1 KGHSH, CDR2 LQKENI. Between the trimmed V and J ends, which lost 3 bases and 5 bases, there was a span of 8 bases. The CDR3 protein is CASSPSRDNEQFF. CDR3 DNA sequence: TGTGCCAGCTCACCTAGTAGGGACAATGAGCAGTTCTTC.

The CDR3 region is CAISEPPGRRGYGYTF. Here the CDR3 DNA reads TGTGCCATCAGTGAGCCGCCGGGACGCCGGGGCTATGGCTACACCTTC. The J gene is TRBJ1-2, the V gene TRBV10-3; D possibly corresponds to TRBD1 (5 bases). This CDR3 contains 16 residues. Per the germline V gene, CDR1 is ENHRY and CDR2 is SYGVKD. V was shortened by 2 bases and J by 4 bases, with 17 bases between the two germline ends.

The chain carries TRBV27 and TRBJ2-5; tentatively, D is TRBD1 (5 bases). The CDR3 is 17 residues long. Germline-derived CDR1 and CDR2 are MNHEY and SMNVEV (reference sequence). Trimming left V 7 bases short and J 2 bases short, with 23 bases between. The CDR3 sequence: CASKNVRGWPEQETQYF. The CDR3 bases are TGTGCCAGCAAGAATGTAAGGGGCTGGCCAGAACAAGAGACCCAGTACTTC.

The chain is built from TRBV7-2 and TRBJ1-5, with 7 bases that match TRBD1. The ends lost 4 bases at V and 6 bases at J; junction bases unmatched: 6. Germline CDR1 SGHTA, CDR2 FQGNSA. There are 14 residues in the CDR3. CDR3 loop: CASSSRGASQPQHF. As DNA, the CDR3 is TGTGCCAGCAGCTCCAGGGGGGCTTCTCAGCCCCAGCATTTT. Complete variable domain (other parts from reference TRBV7-2 and TRBJ1-5): GAGVSQSPSNKVTEKGKDVELRCDPISGHTALYWYRQSLGQGLEFLIYFQGNSAPDKSGLPSDRFSAERTGGSVSTLTIQRTQQEDSAVYLCASSSRGASQPQHFGDGTRLSIL.